The 8 T cell receptor beta chains given below trace back to one sample, sequenced in a study of radiation and T cells in renal cell carcinoma. Assay: immunoSEQ multiplex PCR; the TCRdb copy retains only in-frame clones and omits some. The sample includes 130,000 or so clones, roughly 85% seen only once; the top ten take under 30%. Time point here: baseline pretreatment blood. The treatment denotes: 15 Gy SBRT to primary tumor, nephrectomy 4 weeks later. Sequenced here: blood, sampled from a patient whose treatment included radiotherapy and nephrectomy. The receptors here all came from a woman between 50 and 59 years old with renal cell carcinoma.

The gene calls are TRBV7-2 and TRBJ1-2; weak D call: TRBD1 (6 bases). CDR1 is SGHTA and CDR2 is FQGNSA in the germline V gene. This CDR3 has 16 residues. With 5 bases removed from V and 3 bases from J, the gap between germline ends came to 19 bases. CDR3 in DNA: TGTGCCAGCAGCCCCCGACCACAGGGAGGGGACTATGGCTACACCTTC. Amino acids: CASSPRPQGGDYGYTF.

This chain joins TRBV9 and TRBJ2-5; 10 bases match TRBD1. With 3 bases clipped from V and 2 bases from J, the junction kept 13 bases outside the gene matches. CDR1 is SGDLS, CDR2 YYNGEE, per germline. The CDR3 spans 18 residues. CDR3 nucleotide sequence: TGTGCCAGCAGCGGTCGGCGGGACAGGGGAGGAGGGCAAGAGACCCAGTACTTC. Its protein is CASSGRRDRGGGQETQYF.

The chain joins TRBV12-5 to TRBJ2-2, with 9 bases identical to TRBD2. The CDR3 is 14 residues long. CDR1 is LGHNT and CDR2 is FRNRAP in the germline V gene. V shed 6 bases, J shed 7 bases, and the junction held 6 bases outside the gene matches. The CDR3 nucleotides read TGTGCTAGTGGCTCTAGCGGGATGGTCGGGGAGCTGTTTTTT. It codes for CASGSSGMVGELFF.

J is TRBJ1-2 and V is TRBV5-4; TRBD1 agrees at 7 bases. J lost 4 bases, V lost 5 bases, and 11 bases had no gene match. This CDR3 has 15 amino acids. Germline V gene sequence: CDR1 SGHNT, CDR2 YYREEE (reference sequence). The CDR3 is CASSWDVTGPYGYTF. In DNA, the CDR3 is TGTGCCAGCAGTTGGGATGTGACAGGGCCCTATGGCTACACCTTC.

This clone was seen only a few times. This sequence joins TRBV18 and TRBJ1-2; no clear D gene. This CDR3 contains 14 residues. V lost 3 bases, J lost 8 bases, and 16 bases lay in between. Germline lookup yields CDR1 KGHSH and CDR2 LQKENI. Here the CDR3 reads CASSPTNDGWGYTF. In DNA form, the CDR3 reads TGTGCCAGCTCACCTACTAACGACGGTTGGGGCTACACCTTC.

This clone has a single count. The chain employs TRBV5-6 and TRBJ1-3, with no clear D. V lost 4 bases to trimming and J lost 4 bases, with 12 bases between them. The CDR3 contains 14 residues. Germline V gene data show CDR1 as SGHDT and CDR2 as YYEEEE. CDR3 loop: CASSARNSGNTIYF. Here the CDR3 DNA reads TGTGCCAGCAGCGCCCGAAACAGCGGAAACACCATATATTTT.

The chain recombines TRBV5-1 with TRBJ2-3; 7 positions agree with TRBD1. J gave up 0 bases and V 6 bases, and 7 bases lay outside the gene matches. The CDR3 is 15 residues long. CDR1 is SGHRS, CDR2 YFSETQ, per germline. CDR3 nucleotide sequence: TGCGCCAGCATCCGTCGGGACAGTAGCACAGATACGCAGTATTTT. This sequence encodes CASIRRDSSTDTQYF.

The chain employs TRBV2 and TRBJ1-4, with D perhaps matching TRBD1 (5 bases). CDR3 length: 14 residues. V shed 5 bases and J shed 8 bases, with 15 bases lying between them. Germline CDR1 is SNHLY and CDR2 is FYNNEI. In DNA, the CDR3 is TGTGCCAGCAGTACTCAGGGCGAATTCGAAAAACTGTTTTTT. Its protein product is CASSTQGEFEKLFF.